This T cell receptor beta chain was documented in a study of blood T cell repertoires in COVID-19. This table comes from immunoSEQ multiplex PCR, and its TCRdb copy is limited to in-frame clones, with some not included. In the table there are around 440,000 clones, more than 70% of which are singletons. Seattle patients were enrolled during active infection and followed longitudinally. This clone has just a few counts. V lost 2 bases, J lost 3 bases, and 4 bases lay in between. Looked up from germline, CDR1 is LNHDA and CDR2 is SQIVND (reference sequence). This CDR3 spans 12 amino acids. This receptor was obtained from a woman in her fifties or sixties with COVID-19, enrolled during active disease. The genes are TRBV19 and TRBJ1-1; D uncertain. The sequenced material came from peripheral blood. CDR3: CASSITDTEAFF. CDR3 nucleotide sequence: TGTGCCAGTAGTATAACAGACACTGAAGCTTTCTTT.